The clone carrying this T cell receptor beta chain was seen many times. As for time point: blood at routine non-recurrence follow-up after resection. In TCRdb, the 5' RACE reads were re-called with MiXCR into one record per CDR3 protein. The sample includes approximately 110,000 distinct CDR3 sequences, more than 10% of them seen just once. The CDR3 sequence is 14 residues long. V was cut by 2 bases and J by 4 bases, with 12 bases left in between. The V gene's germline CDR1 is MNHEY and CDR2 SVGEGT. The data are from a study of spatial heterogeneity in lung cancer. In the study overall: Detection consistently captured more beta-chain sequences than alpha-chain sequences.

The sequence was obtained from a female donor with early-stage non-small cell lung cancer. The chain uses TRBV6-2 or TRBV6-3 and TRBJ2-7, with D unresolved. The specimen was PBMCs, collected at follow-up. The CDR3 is CASSYRQSSYEQYF. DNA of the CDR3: TGTGCCAGCAGTTACAGGCAGTCATCTTACGAGCAGTACTTC.